The subject of this entry is one T cell receptor (beta chain). Its antigen remains unknown. These data are taken from a study of cytomegalovirus exposure and HLA in healthy donors. Some clones are missing from TCRdb's copy, which holds only in-frame ones; the method was immunoSEQ multiplex PCR. There are some 140,000 clones in the sample; about 86% occur only once, and roughly 1.9% lies in the top ten. The CDR3 totals 13 residues. Germline CDR1 and CDR2: SGHNT and YYREEE (reference sequence). V lost 2 bases, J lost 1 base, and 6 bases lay in between. The study's findings and limits: Cytomegalovirus association was listed for 164 TCR beta chains. Confirmation was obtained in vitro that a few CMV-associated chains are specific for CMV antigens.

What was sequenced was PBMCs. The TCR originated in a human donor in good health. The chain recombines TRBV5-4 with TRBJ1-1; tentatively, D is TRBD1 (6 bases). The CDR3 spells CASSLGGNTEAFF. CDR3 nucleotide sequence: TGTGCCAGCAGCTTAGGGGGGAACACTGAAGCTTTCTTT.